One TCR beta chain is described in this entry. This sample is part of a study of human CD8 memory T cell subsets. The CDR3 sequence is 15 residues long. Per the germline V gene, CDR1 is SGHNT and CDR2 is YENEEA. Libraries of TCR beta chains were produced by 5' RACE (UMI-labeled). Using the 5' RACE reads, TCRdb records one entry per CDR3 protein without DNA. The specimen's table records 7,900 or so distinct CDR3 sequences. The study used negative magnetic separation to enrich total CD8+ T cells. The chain couples TRBV11-3 to TRBJ1-6; TCRdb calls TRBD1, which cannot be checked without DNA. The TCR originated in a human donor in good health. The sample was CD8+ T cells from PBMCs. This CDR3 reads CASSFGTGANSPLHF.